This T cell receptor (beta chain) was sequenced during a study of identical twins. This clonotype was seen only a few times. Its target is not known. Whole-study findings and limits: Zero-insertion analyses might be partly confounded by invariant T cells like MAIT and iNKT. Alpha sequences out of frame and shared by twins had excess low generation probability. In monozygotic twins, models underestimated the sharing of out-of-frame TCR alpha.

Trimming removed 6 bases from V and 5 bases from J; junction bases left unmatched: 4. Germline V lookup: CDR1 SEHNR, CDR2 FQNEAQ (reference sequence). The CDR3 has 14 amino acids. One entry per CDR3 protein results from TCRdb running MiXCR on the 5' RACE reads. The data contain hundreds of thousands of distinct CDR3 sequences, more than 12% of them singletons. Sequenced input: memory (CD45RO+) T cells sorted from blood. The source of this sequence is a woman aged 18-29 years in good health. This rearrangement joins TRBV7-9 to TRBJ1-4; 9 bases fit TRBD1. The CDR3 sequence: CASRGQGANEKLFF. The CDR3 region has the DNA TGTGCCAGCAGGGGACAGGGCGCAAATGAAAAACTGTTTTTT.